This record concerns one T cell receptor beta chain sequence. This clonotype is a singleton in its sample. No antigen is known for it. No base quality information exists; no much larger clone differs at one position. A single read offers scant evidence. The library was produced with 5' RACE. Sequencing was carried out with an Illumina HiSeq 2500. A second PCR of roughly 6 to 11 cycles was run with a J-beta primer mix and a sample-barcoded 5' primer. A template-switch 5' adaptor carrying 12 random nucleotides introduced a unique molecular identifier onto each TCR beta cDNA molecule. Each sample yielded at least 3 million CDR3-containing paired-end reads. First-strand cDNA was synthesized from all RNA with the Mint cDNA synthesis kit, primed by a TRBC-specific oligonucleotide. Following uracil-DNA glycosylase treatment, a first 18-cycle PCR with universal primers M1SS and BC2_uni_R was performed on all cDNA. As for how the authors treated the data: For normalization, 1 million high-quality reads, each with a distinct molecular identifier, were randomly selected from each sample. Reads sharing molecular identifiers were discarded rather than binned into consensus sequences. MiTCR, run with a Q25 quality threshold and the strictest error-elimination algorithm, handled CDR3 identification, clonotype clustering and error correction. A nonparametric unseen species model using Euler transformation provided a lower-bound estimate of total TCR beta diversity. The public reads were reprocessed in TCRdb via fastp at Q25 and MiXCR, keeping in-frame beta chains. CDR3 protein sequences are deduplicated, and each keeps its most common genes and DNA. For this entry, the V and J calls and clone size follow TCRdb and not the study's own pipeline. The sample yields approximately 810,000 distinct CDR3 sequences; about 34% were counted once. The top ten clones comprise approximately 12% of the sample.

This sample is part of a study of blood T cells in healthy people across ages (dated by TCRdb to the mid-2010s). In terms of the full investigation: In model experiments, roughly one uniquely barcoded TCR beta cDNA molecule per two T cells was captured by template switching. Donors of different ages were randomly distributed across sequencing lanes to avoid experimental bias. The study analyzed two additional independent replicas of 1 million unique cDNA reads from the same blood draw for two donors, one aged 18 to 30 and one aged 80 or older. The donors were divided into four age groups: young (average approximately 15 years), middle-aged (approximately 42), aged (about 56) and long-lived (about 84). Age-related changes in TCR beta repertoire diversity were measured in the study by deep sequencing normalized with unique cDNA molecular identifiers. The investigation overall reported the following: Estimates of total diversity based on one million sequenced T cells were considered lower bounds and underestimates. A strong correlation was found between observed TCR beta diversity and the percentage of naive T cells measured by flow cytometry. Since profiling was done on bulk unsorted PBMCs, naive and antigen-experienced compartments could not be conclusively compared. Compared with the aged group, the long-lived group had more naive CD4+ T cells, fewer expanded clones and increased TCR diversity, a pattern suggesting age selection. Because the CMV infection status of the donors was unknown, age-related changes in expanded clonotypes may potentially have been confounded. Observed TCR beta diversity per million T cells fell roughly linearly with age, and a significant reduction was already apparent by age around 36.

The germline V gene (reference sequence) sets CDR1 to DFQATT and CDR2 to SNEGSKA. The CDR3 holds 15 amino acids from the cysteine to the phenylalanine. The DNA shown is the 45-base CDR3, in frame from base 1. Relative to germline, V is missing 0 bases and J is missing 2 bases, with 4 bases of the junction outside any gene match. The donors were 40 or so Caucasian individuals from Russia, aged roughly 6 to 100 years, who were systemically healthy. Ten milliliters of peripheral blood were drawn from each donor into EDTA-treated Vacutainer tubes. Ficoll-Paque density-gradient centrifugation was used to isolate PBMCs, with at least 6.5 million per sample. Total RNA was extracted from PBMCs with Trizol reagent, with at least 5 micrograms obtained per sample. For every donor, flow cytometry on a PBMC aliquot measured the percentage of naive CD45RAhigh/CD27high T cells.

Recombination connected TRBV20-1 to TRBJ1-3, and 7 bases in between align with TRBD1. Input material: blood. The receptor was isolated from a young man in good health. The nucleotides are TGCAGTGCTAGAGATGCCGGGACAGCTGGAAACACCATATATTTT. It is translated as CSARDAGTAGNTIYF.